This entry features one T cell receptor (beta chain) sequence. The target of this receptor is not known. Per-base quality was not reported, and no clone a single base away is much larger than it. Focal radiation therapy combined with CTLA-4 blockade (ipilimumab) was tested in patients with chemo-refractory metastatic non-small-cell lung cancer. The CDR3, from cysteine to phenylalanine, totals 12 residues. Only the CDR3 part of the read is kept: 36 bases, read in frame from the first base. As encoded in the germline V gene (reference sequence), CDR1 is SEHNR while CDR2 is FQNEAQ. At the junction V is shortened by 5 bases and J by 10 bases, with 12 bases in between. The sample belongs to a study of radiotherapy plus CTLA-4 blockade in lung cancer (dated by TCRdb to the late 2010s). With respect to the entire study: Objective responses were observed in 15% to 20% of enrolled patients, and disease control was achieved in 25% to 35%.

To prepare the library, the immunoSEQ multiplex PCR assay was applied. Here the immuneACCESS table is served through TCRdb, limited to in-frame sequences with V and J called. Missing clones are a known gap in these copies; in checked studies unresolved V genes cover under half, and the rest lacks a known reason. The sample data list about 78,000 clones, and more than 75% of these were observed just once. 2% to 2.5% of the sample is held by the ten biggest clonotypes. The paper as a whole reports these results and caveats: TCR clones derived from tumors expanded in peripheral blood after treatment with radiotherapy and ipilimumab. The strongest predictors of response, as reported, were early dynamic changes in blood T cell clones along with a rise in serum interferon-beta after radiation.

This receptor was taken from a human donor with non-small cell lung cancer who had a partial response to radiotherapy plus ipilimumab. Sequencing used peripheral blood, obtained from a patient treated with radiotherapy plus ipilimumab. Rearrangement joined TRBV7-9 to TRBJ2-1, with TRBD1 perhaps the D gene, on 5 matching bases. The DNA reads TGTGCCAGCAGCCCAGACAGTCAAGAGCAGTTCTTC. This codes for CASSPDSQEQFF.